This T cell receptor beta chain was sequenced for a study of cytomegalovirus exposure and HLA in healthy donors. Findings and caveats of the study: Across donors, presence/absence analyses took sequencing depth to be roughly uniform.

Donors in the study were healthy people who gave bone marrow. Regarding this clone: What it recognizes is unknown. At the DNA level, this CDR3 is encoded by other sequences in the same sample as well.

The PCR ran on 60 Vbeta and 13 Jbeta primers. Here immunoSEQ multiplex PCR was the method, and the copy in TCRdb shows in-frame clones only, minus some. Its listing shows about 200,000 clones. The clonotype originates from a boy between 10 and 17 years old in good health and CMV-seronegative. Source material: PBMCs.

The CDR3 coding sequence is TGTGCCAGCAGCTTAGGTCTCAGCACAGATACGCAGTATTTT. Protein sequence: CASSLGLSTDTQYF. The chain uses TRBV7-9 and TRBJ2-3; D remains ambiguous. Germline V gene data show CDR1 as SEHNR and CDR2 as FQNEAQ (reference sequence). V was pared by 1 base and J by 0 bases, with 5 bases between. The CDR3 covers 14 residues. Using reference TRBV7-9 and TRBJ2-3 for the parts outside the CDR3, the full variable domain is DTGVSQNPRHKITKRGQNVTFRCDPISEHNRLYWYRQTLGQGPEFLTYFQNEAQLEKSRLLSDRFSAERPKGSFSTLEIQRTEQGDSAMYLCASSLGLSTDTQYFGPGTRLTVL.